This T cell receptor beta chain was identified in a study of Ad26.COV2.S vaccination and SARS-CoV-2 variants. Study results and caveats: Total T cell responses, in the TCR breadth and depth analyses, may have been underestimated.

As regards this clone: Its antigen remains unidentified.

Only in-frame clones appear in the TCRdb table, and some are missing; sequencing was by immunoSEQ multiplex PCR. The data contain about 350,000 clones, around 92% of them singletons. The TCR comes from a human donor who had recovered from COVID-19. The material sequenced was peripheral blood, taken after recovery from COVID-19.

The CDR3 sequence: CASSQLRDRSFYGYTF. In DNA, the CDR3 is TGCGCCAGCAGCCAACTCCGGGACAGGAGTTTCTATGGCTACACCTTC. This sequence joins TRBV4-3 and TRBJ1-2; 8 bases fit TRBD1. V lost 2 bases to trimming and J lost 4 bases; unmatched junction nucleotides: 9. The CDR3 runs to 16 residues. Per germline, CDR1 LGHNA and CDR2 YSLEER.